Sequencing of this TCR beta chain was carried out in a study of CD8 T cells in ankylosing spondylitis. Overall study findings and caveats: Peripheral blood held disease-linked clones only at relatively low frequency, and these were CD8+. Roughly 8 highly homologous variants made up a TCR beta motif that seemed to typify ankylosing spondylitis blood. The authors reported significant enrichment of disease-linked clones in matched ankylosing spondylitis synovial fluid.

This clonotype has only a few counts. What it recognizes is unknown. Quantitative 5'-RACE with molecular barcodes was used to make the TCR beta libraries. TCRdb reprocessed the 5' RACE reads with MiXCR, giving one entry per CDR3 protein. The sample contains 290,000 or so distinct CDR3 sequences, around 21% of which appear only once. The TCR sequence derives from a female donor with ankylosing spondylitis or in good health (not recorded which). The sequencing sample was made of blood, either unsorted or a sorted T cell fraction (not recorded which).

Here the CDR3 reads CASSLEGGANYGYTF. Here the CDR3 DNA reads TGTGCCAGCAGCTTAGAAGGGGGGGCTAACTATGGCTACACCTTC. The genes are TRBV7-9 and TRBJ1-2, with D perhaps TRBD1 (6 bases). With 1 base removed from V and 0 bases from J, the gap between germline ends came to 9 bases. The CDR3 length is 15 residues. CDR1 and CDR2 from the germline V gene are SEHNR and FQNEAQ (reference sequence).